These 29 T cell receptor beta chains originate from one sample sequenced in a study of blood T cell repertoires in COVID-19 (dated by TCRdb to 2020 to 2022). Library preparation employed the immunoSEQ multiplex PCR assay. TCRdb stores this immuneACCESS table with in-frame sequences only. Part of the clones is absent; in the studies checked, under half of the shortfall reflects unresolved V genes, and no reason is known for the rest. This sample has some 150,000 clones in its table, and around nine tenths of those were observed once. More than 2% of the sample rests with the top ten. The sample was peripheral blood. All receptors come from a woman between 65 and 79 years old with acute or convalescent COVID-19.

The rearrangement links TRBV5-8 to TRBJ1-5, with D perhaps TRBD1 (6 bases). Trimming left V 2 bases short and J 5 bases short, with 11 bases between. CDR1 and CDR2 (germline): SGHTS, YDEGEE. The CDR3 totals 14 residues. This chain's CDR3 is CASSFPRGHQPQHF. DNA of the CDR3: TGTGCCAGCAGCTTCCCCAGGGGACATCAGCCCCAGCATTTT. Full variable domain (rest looked up from reference TRBV5-8 and TRBJ1-5): EAGVTQSPTHLIKTRGQQATLRCSPISGHTSVYWYQQALGLGLQFLLWYDEGEERNRGNFPPRFSGRQFPNYSSELNVNALELEDSALYLCASSFPRGHQPQHFGDGTRLSIL.

The chain combines TRBV5-1 with TRBJ2-1; no reliable D call. The CDR3 runs to 16 residues. Germline V gene sequence: CDR1 SGHRS, CDR2 YFSETQ. Trimming left V 0 bases short and J 1 base short, with 11 bases between. The CDR3 here is CASSLGIIASYNEQFF. The CDR3 DNA sequence: TGCGCCAGCAGCTTGGGAATAATAGCATCCTACAATGAGCAGTTCTTC.

Written as DNA, the CDR3 is TGTGCCAGCAGCTTGGGGGAAGGGGGTGAAAAACTGTTTTTT. It is translated as CASSLGEGGEKLFF. This chain uses TRBV5-6 with TRBJ1-4; tentatively, D is TRBD1 (6 bases). The CDR3 spans 14 residues. Germline V gene lookup returns CDR1 SGHDT and CDR2 YYEEEE. Trimming left V 0 bases short and J 7 bases short, with 10 bases between.

The table lists this clone with a few counts. The CDR3 DNA is TGTGCCAGCAGCATCAGGTATAGCTCCTACGAGCAGTACTTC. Protein sequence: CASSIRYSSYEQYF. The rearrangement joins TRBV21-1 to TRBJ2-7; TRBD1, as called in the table, went unchecked against the DNA. TRBV21-1 is labeled a pseudogene. CDR3 length: 14 amino acids.

The rearrangement links TRBV18 to TRBJ1-6; D might be TRBD1 (6 bases). V was pared by 3 bases and J by 13 bases, with 10 bases between. Germline loops: CDR1 KGHSH, CDR2 LQKENI. CDR3 length: 12 amino acids. The CDR3: CASSPTGNPLHF. The CDR3 DNA is TGTGCCAGCTCACCCACAGGGAACCCCCTCCACTTT. Using reference TRBV18 and TRBJ1-6 for the parts outside the CDR3, the full variable domain is NAGVMQNPRHLVRRRGQEARLRCSPMKGHSHVYWYRQLPEEGLKFMVYLQKENIIDESGMPKERFSAEFPKEGPSILRIQQVVRGDSAAYFCASSPTGNPLHFGNGTRLTVT.

The gene calls are TRBV5-1 and TRBJ2-5; D unresolved. The CDR3 covers 13 residues. V shed 0 bases and J shed 2 bases, with 5 bases lying between them. CDR1 is SGHRS and CDR2 is YFSETQ in the germline V gene. CDR3 DNA sequence: TGCGCCAGCAGCTTGGGGCAGCAAGAGACCCAGTACTTC. It translates to CASSLGQQETQYF.

This chain joins TRBV19 and TRBJ2-7, with D possibly being TRBD1 (6 bases). The V end lost 5 bases, the J end lost 6 bases, and 20 bases lay between the germline ends. Looked up from germline, CDR1 is LNHDA and CDR2 is SQIVND (reference sequence). This CDR3 contains 15 residues. CDR3 sequence (DNA): TGTGCCAGTAGTGACAGACCGGACAGCGCCTCCGAGCAGTACGTC. Its translation is CASSDRPDSASEQYV.

V and J are TRBV20-1 and TRBJ2-7; TRBD1 might be the D (5 bases). The CDR3 sequence is 11 residues long. V lost 6 bases to trimming and J lost 3 bases, with 9 bases between them. The germline CDR1 and CDR2 sequences are DFQATT and SNEGSKA (reference sequence). This CDR3 reads CSALGLYEQYF. CDR3 bases: TGCAGTGCGCTGGGGCTCTACGAGCAGTACTTC.

This rearrangement joins TRBV3-1 (or the pseudogene TRBV3-2) to TRBJ2-4; D is uncertain. The length of the CDR3 is 15 residues. Germline CDR1 and CDR2: LGHDT and YNNKEL (reference sequence). V lost 1 base to trimming and J lost 0 bases, with 7 bases between them. The chain's CDR3 is CASSQVVLAKNIQYF. The DNA for the CDR3 is TGTGCCAGCAGCCAAGTGGTACTAGCCAAAAACATTCAGTACTTC.

This clone has a single count. The J gene is TRBJ2-3, the V gene TRBV5-1, with 7 bases identical to TRBD2. Trimming removed 0 bases from V and 2 bases from J; junction bases left unmatched: 3. This CDR3 comprises 15 residues. CDR1 is SGHRS and CDR2 is YFSETQ in the germline V gene. CDR3 nucleotide sequence: TGCGCCAGCAGCTTGGGGACTAGTGTCACAGATACGCAGTATTTT. It codes for CASSLGTSVTDTQYF. The complete variable domain, with remaining parts taken from reference TRBV5-1 and TRBJ2-3, reads KAGVTQTPRYLIKTRGQQVTLSCSPISGHRSVSWYQQTPGQGLQFLFEYFSETQRNKGNFPGRFSGRQFSNSRSEMNVSTLELGDSALYLCASSLGTSVTDTQYFGPGTRLTVL.

V gene TRBV19 combines with J gene TRBJ1-1; 11 bases are shared with TRBD1. V lost 4 bases to trimming and J lost 10 bases; unmatched junction nucleotides: 8. The CDR3 is made up of 14 amino acids. CDR1 LNHDA and CDR2 SQIVND come from the germline V gene (reference sequence). The CDR3 sequence: CASSTRDRGIGAFF. In DNA form, the CDR3 reads TGTGCCAGTAGTACCCGGGACAGGGGGATTGGAGCTTTCTTT.

This clone appeared a single time. This sample also contains other DNA sequences that code for the same CDR3. This chain links TRBV7-9 with TRBJ1-1; TRBD1 might be the D (6 bases). Germline CDR1 reads SEHNR; CDR2 reads FQNEAQ (reference sequence). CDR3 size: 14 residues. The V end lost 5 bases, the J end lost 1 base, and 11 bases lay between the germline ends. CDR3 loop: CASSLGGGNTEAFF. CDR3 nucleotides: TGTGCCAGCAGCCTAGGGGGAGGGAACACTGAAGCTTTCTTT. Using reference TRBV7-9 and TRBJ1-1 for the parts outside the CDR3, the full variable domain is DTGVSQNPRHKITKRGQNVTFRCDPISEHNRLYWYRQTLGQGPEFLTYFQNEAQLEKSRLLSDRFSAERPKGSFSTLEIQRTEQGDSAMYLCASSLGGGNTEAFFGQGTRLTVV.

The chain recombines TRBV4-1 with TRBJ1-5, with D possibly being TRBD1 (6 bases). V was pared by 1 base and J by 0 bases, with 7 bases between. The CDR3 totals 15 residues. CDR1 is MGHRA and CDR2 is YSYEKL in the germline V gene. CDR3 residues: CASSQGTDSNQPQHF. Here the CDR3 DNA reads TGCGCCAGCAGCCAAGGGACAGATAGCAATCAGCCCCAGCATTTT.

This rearrangement joins TRBV10-3 to TRBJ2-1, with 10 bases lining up with TRBD2. Germline V gene data show CDR1 as ENHRY and CDR2 as SYGVKD. The CDR3 consists of 13 residues. The V and J ends lost 6 bases and 5 bases, in that order; junction bases with no gene match: 1. The CDR3 nucleotides read TGTGCCATCAGCAGCGGGGGGGACAATGAGCAGTTCTTC. This codes for CAISSGGDNEQFF.

The rearrangement uses TRBV6-2 or TRBV6-3 and TRBJ1-1; 7 bases match TRBD1. The ends lost 5 bases at V and 4 bases at J; junction bases unmatched: 7. Germline-derived CDR1 and CDR2 are MNHEY and SVGEGT. The CDR3 extends over 14 amino acids. CDR3 DNA sequence: TGTGCCAGCAGTAACAACAGGGGTGGCACTGAAGCTTTCTTT. Translation: CASSNNRGGTEAFF.

V is TRBV5-1 and J is TRBJ2-7, with TRBD1 matching 7 bases. Germline V gene lookup returns CDR1 SGHRS and CDR2 YFSETQ. Unmatched junction bases numbered 7, after V lost 4 bases and J lost 3 bases. The CDR3 is 14 amino acids. DNA of the CDR3: TGCGCCAGCAGCCACGGACAGGATGTCTACGAGCAGTACTTC. Its protein is CASSHGQDVYEQYF.

For the CDR3, the DNA is TGCGCCAGCAGGAGGGGGACAGGGCCCTATTTTAATCAGCCCCAGCATTTT. Residues: CASRRGTGPYFNQPQHF. The rearrangement links TRBV10-1 to TRBJ1-5, with TRBD1 matching over 9 bases. CDR1 is WNHNN, CDR2 SYGVQD, per germline (reference sequence). The trim removed 6 bases at V and 4 bases at J, leaving 13 bases unmatched. This CDR3 spans 17 amino acids.

The genes are TRBV6-1 and TRBJ1-5, with D possibly TRBD1 on 6 matching bases. The CDR3 contains 17 residues. V dropped 1 base and J dropped 4 bases, with 17 bases sitting between them. From germline, CDR1 is MNHNS and CDR2 SASEGT. Written as DNA, the CDR3 is TGTGCCAGCAGTGAAGAGATCGGGCCAGGGGCGAATCAGCCCCAGCATTTT. Protein sequence: CASSEEIGPGANQPQHF.

The rearrangement links TRBV18 to TRBJ1-6; D ambiguous. V was pared by 2 bases and J by 12 bases, with 14 bases between. The CDR3 covers 14 residues. Looked up from germline, CDR1 is KGHSH and CDR2 is LQKENI. This CDR3 reads CASSPGQAGIPLHF. The CDR3 nucleotides read TGTGCCAGCTCACCAGGTCAGGCAGGCATACCCCTCCACTTT.

The chain recombines TRBV19 with TRBJ1-5, with D maybe TRBD1 (6 bases). CDR1 and CDR2 (germline): LNHDA, SQIVND (reference sequence). V lost 6 bases and J 1 base, leaving 13 bases between the germline ends. This CDR3 spans 15 amino acids. The CDR3 protein is CASRNREGSNQPQHF. CDR3 DNA: TGTGCCAGTAGAAACAGGGAAGGCAGCAATCAGCCCCAGCATTTT.

The V gene is TRBV30, the J gene TRBJ1-5; maybe TRBD1 (5 bases). Trimming left V 2 bases short and J 10 bases short, with 12 bases between. Germline lookup yields CDR1 GTSNPN and CDR2 SVGIG (reference sequence). The CDR3 loop spans 12 amino acids. The CDR3, as DNA: TGTGCCTGGAGTTTCGACCAGGGACCCCAGCATTTT. Its protein is CAWSFDQGPQHF.

J is TRBJ2-2 and V is TRBV9, with a tentative D call TRBD2 (7 bases). Trimming took off 3 bases at V and 4 bases at J, with 19 bases between the two ends. Germline V gives CDR1 SGDLS, CDR2 YYNGEE. The CDR3 extends over 17 amino acids. CDR3 amino acids: CASSAERGGRGTGELFF. The CDR3 coding sequence is TGTGCCAGCAGCGCTGAGAGGGGGGGCCGTGGCACCGGGGAGCTGTTTTTT.

The sample holds a few counts of this clone. The genes are TRBV6-6 and TRBJ2-7; TRBD1 matches at 7 bases. Losses at the gene ends were 7 bases for V and 4 bases for J; bases not matched to a gene: 7. Germline CDR1 and CDR2: MNHNY and SVGAGI (reference sequence). CDR3 length: 13 residues. CDR3 DNA sequence: TGTGCCAGCACTGGGACAGAGACGTACGAGCAGTACTTC. It is translated as CASTGTETYEQYF.

The chain couples TRBV11-2 to TRBJ2-3; TRBD2 matches at 9 bases. The J segment lost 0 bases and the V segment lost 5 bases, leaving 12 bases of the junction unmatched. Looked up from germline, CDR1 is SGHAT and CDR2 is FQNNGV. The CDR3 totals 18 residues. Here the CDR3 reads CASSPLAGAQTSTDTQYF. As DNA, the CDR3 is TGTGCCAGCAGCCCCTTAGCGGGGGCGCAAACCAGCACAGATACGCAGTATTTT.

This chain connects TRBV4-1 to TRBJ1-2; TRBD1 matches 9 bases. The germline gives CDR1 MGHRA, CDR2 YSYEKL. The CDR3 runs to 17 residues. After removal of 2 bases from V and 8 bases from J, the junction contained 15 bases not matched to a gene. CDR3 sequence (DNA): TGCGCCAGCAGCCAATTGACAGGGGGACTCATAGTGACCGGCTACACCTTC. Translating gives CASSQLTGGLIVTGYTF.

The chain uses TRBV14 and TRBJ2-3; 8 bases fit TRBD1. The CDR3 runs 15 residues. Per germline, CDR1 SGHDN and CDR2 FVKESK. J was trimmed by 5 bases and V by 5 bases; bases with no gene match: 9. The CDR3 protein is CASSDRQGMVDTQYF. The DNA for the CDR3 is TGTGCCAGCAGCGACCGACAGGGGATGGTAGATACGCAGTATTTT. The full variable domain, in which reference TRBV14 and TRBJ2-3 provide the parts outside the CDR3, is EAGVTQFPSHSVIEKGQTVTLRCDPISGHDNLYWYRRVMGKEIKFLLHFVKESKQDESGMPNNRFLAERTGGTYSTLKVQPAELEDSGVYFCASSDRQGMVDTQYFGPGTRLTVL.

V gene TRBV7-3 combines with J gene TRBJ1-3; 9 bases match TRBD1. The junction had 6 bases not matched to a gene; V was cut back by 5 bases and J by 4 bases. The CDR3 totals 15 residues. CDR1 SGHTA and CDR2 FQGTGA come from the germline V gene. CDR3 loop: CASSPQGAPGNTIYF. The CDR3 DNA follows: TGTGCCAGCAGCCCACAGGGGGCGCCCGGAAACACCATATATTTT.

The genes are TRBV5-1 and TRBJ2-3; 12 bases line up with TRBD2. The CDR3 totals 16 residues. Germline-derived CDR1 and CDR2 are SGHRS and YFSETQ. V lost 3 bases, J lost 2 bases, and 4 bases stayed unmatched. The CDR3 spells CASSSTSGGFTDTQYF. CDR3 nucleotides: TGCGCCAGCAGCTCGACTAGCGGGGGATTCACAGATACGCAGTATTTT.

The chain links TRBV4-3 to TRBJ1-2, with 8 bases fitting TRBD1. Per germline, CDR1 LGHNA and CDR2 YSLEER. V lost 5 bases to trimming and J lost 8 bases; unmatched junction nucleotides: 22. The CDR3 covers 18 residues. The CDR3 reads CASSEARTAGRGLEGYTF. The CDR3 DNA is TGCGCCAGCAGCGAAGCCCGTACCGCTGGCAGGGGGCTCGAGGGCTACACCTTC.